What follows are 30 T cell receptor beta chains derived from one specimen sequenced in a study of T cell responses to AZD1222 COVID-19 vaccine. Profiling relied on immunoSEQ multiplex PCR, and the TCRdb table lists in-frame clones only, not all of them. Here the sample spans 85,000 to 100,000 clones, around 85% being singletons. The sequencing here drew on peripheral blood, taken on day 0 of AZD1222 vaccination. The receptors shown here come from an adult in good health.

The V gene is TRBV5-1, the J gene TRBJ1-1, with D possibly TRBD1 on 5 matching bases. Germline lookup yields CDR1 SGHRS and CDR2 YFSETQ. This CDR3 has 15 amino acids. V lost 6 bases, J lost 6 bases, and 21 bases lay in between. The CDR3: CASKDLANSRAEAFF. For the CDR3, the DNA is TGCGCCAGCAAGGATTTGGCAAATAGCAGGGCTGAAGCTTTCTTT.

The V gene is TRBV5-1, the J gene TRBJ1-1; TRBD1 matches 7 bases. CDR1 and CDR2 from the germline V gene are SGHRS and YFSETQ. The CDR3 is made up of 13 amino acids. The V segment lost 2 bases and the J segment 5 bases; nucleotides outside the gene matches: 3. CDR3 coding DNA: TGCGCCAGCAGCTTACAGGGGTTTACTGAAGCTTTCTTT. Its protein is CASSLQGFTEAFF.

CDR3 in DNA: TGTGCCAGCAGTGTTGGATGGTCAGGGACCCAGTACTTC. It specifies CASSVGWSGTQYF. V is TRBV2 and J is TRBJ2-5; unclear D gene. Germline V gives CDR1 SNHLY, CDR2 FYNNEI. This CDR3 contains 13 residues. V gave up 4 bases and J gave up 7 bases, with 13 bases separating them.

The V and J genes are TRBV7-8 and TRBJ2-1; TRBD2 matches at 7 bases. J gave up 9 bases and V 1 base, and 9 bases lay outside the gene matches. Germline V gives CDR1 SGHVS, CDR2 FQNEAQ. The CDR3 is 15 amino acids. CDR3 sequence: CASSLERREYVEQFF. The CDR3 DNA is TGTGCCAGCAGCTTAGAGAGGCGGGAGTATGTTGAGCAGTTCTTC.

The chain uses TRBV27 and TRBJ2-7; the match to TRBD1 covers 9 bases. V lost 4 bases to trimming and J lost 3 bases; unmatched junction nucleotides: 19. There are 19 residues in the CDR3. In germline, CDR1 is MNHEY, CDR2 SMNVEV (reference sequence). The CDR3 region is CASSSRRGTGSLPIYEQYF. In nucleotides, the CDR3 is TGTGCCAGCAGTTCCAGAAGGGGGACAGGGAGTCTACCGATCTACGAGCAGTACTTC.

The CDR3 nucleotides are TGTGCCAGCAGCGTAGGGCCGGGCCGCGACTCTTTCTTT. Translation gives CASSVGPGRDSFF. V gene TRBV9 combines with J gene TRBJ1-1; D uncertain. Germline CDR1 reads SGDLS; CDR2 reads YYNGEE. Trimming shortened V by 0 bases and J by 12 bases, and 15 bases separated the two germline ends. The CDR3 runs to 13 residues.

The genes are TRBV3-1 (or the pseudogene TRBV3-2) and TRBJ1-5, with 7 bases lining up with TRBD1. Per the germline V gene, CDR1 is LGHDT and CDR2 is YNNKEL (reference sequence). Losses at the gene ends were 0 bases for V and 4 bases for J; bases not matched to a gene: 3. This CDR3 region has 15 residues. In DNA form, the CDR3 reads TGTGCCAGCAGCCAAGATCCACAGGGGAATCAGCCCCAGCATTTT. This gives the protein CASSQDPQGNQPQHF.

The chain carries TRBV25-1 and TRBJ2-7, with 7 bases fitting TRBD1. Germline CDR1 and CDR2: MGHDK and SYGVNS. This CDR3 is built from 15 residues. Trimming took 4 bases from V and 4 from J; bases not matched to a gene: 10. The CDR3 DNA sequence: TGTGCCAGCAGTGCCCGACAGGGCATCAGTTACGAGCAGTACTTC. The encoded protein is CASSARQGISYEQYF.

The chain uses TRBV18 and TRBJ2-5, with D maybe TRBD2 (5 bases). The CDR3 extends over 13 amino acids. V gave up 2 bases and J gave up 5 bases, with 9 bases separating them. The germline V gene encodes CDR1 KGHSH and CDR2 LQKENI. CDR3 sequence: CASSPSGPETQYF. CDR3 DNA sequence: TGTGCCAGCTCACCAAGCGGACCGGAGACCCAGTACTTC.

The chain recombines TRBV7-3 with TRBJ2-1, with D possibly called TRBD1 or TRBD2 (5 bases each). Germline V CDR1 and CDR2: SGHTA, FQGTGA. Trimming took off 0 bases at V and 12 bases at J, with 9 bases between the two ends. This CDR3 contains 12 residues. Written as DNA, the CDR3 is TGTGCCAGCAGCTTAACCGGGACCCCGCAGTTCTTC. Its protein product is CASSLTGTPQFF.

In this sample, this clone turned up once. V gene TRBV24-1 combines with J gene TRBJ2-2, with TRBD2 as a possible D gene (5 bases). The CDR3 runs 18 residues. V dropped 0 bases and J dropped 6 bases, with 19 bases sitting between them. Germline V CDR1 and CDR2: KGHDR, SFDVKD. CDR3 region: CATSDLKGLEVRPGELFF. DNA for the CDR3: TGTGCCACCAGTGATTTGAAGGGTTTGGAGGTAAGGCCCGGGGAGCTGTTTTTT.

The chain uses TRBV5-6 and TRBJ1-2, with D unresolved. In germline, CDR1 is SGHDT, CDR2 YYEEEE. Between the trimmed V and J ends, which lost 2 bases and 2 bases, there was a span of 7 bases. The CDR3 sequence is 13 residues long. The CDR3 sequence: CASSFNSNYGYTF. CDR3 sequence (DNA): TGTGCCAGCAGCTTTAACAGCAACTATGGCTACACCTTC.

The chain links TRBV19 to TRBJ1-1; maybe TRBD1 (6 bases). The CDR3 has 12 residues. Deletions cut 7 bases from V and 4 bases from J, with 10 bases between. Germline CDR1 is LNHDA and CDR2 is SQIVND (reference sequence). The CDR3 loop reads CASKHRVTEAFF. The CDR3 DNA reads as TGTGCCAGTAAGCACAGGGTCACTGAAGCTTTCTTT.

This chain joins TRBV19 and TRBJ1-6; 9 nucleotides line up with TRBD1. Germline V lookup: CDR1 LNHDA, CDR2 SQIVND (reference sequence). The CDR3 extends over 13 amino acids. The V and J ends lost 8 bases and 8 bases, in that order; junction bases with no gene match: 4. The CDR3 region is CASVDRGDSPLHF. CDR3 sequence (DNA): TGTGCCAGTGTCGACAGGGGGGATTCACCCCTCCACTTT.

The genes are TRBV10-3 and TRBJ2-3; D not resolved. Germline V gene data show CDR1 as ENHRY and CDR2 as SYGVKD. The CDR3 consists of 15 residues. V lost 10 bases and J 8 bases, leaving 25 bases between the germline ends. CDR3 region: CATRVTGNTDSTQYF. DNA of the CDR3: TGTGCCACCCGAGTGACTGGAAATACAGATAGTACGCAGTATTTT.

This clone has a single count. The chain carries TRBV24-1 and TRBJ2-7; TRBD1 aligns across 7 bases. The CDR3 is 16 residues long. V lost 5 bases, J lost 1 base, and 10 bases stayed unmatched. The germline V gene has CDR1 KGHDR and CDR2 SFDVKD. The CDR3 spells CATSVQQGRPSYEQYF. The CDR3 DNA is TGTGCCACCAGTGTCCAACAGGGGCGGCCTTCCTACGAGCAGTACTTC.

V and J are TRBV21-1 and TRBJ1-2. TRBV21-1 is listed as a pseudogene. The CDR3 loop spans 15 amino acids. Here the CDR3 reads CASSKGGGHPTGYTF. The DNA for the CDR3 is TGTGCCAGCAGCAAAGGGGGGGGGCACCCGACTGGCTACACCTTC.

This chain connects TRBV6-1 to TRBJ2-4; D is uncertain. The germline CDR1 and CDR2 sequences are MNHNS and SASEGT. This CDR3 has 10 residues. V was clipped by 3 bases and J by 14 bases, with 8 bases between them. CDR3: CASSEEREYF. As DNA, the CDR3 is TGTGCCAGCAGTGAGGAGAGAGAGTACTTC.

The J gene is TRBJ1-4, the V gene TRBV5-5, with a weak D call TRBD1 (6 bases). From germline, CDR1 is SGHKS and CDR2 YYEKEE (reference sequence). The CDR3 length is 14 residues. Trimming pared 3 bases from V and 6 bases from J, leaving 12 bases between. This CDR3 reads CASSWSTGYEKLFF. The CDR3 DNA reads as TGTGCCAGCAGCTGGAGTACAGGGTATGAAAAACTGTTTTTT.

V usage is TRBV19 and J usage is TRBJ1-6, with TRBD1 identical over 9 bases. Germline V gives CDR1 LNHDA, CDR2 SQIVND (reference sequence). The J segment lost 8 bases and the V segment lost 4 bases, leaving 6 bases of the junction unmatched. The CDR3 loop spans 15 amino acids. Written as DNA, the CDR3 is TGTGCCAGTAGTACGCAGGGACAGGGAGATTCACCCCTCCACTTT. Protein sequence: CASSTQGQGDSPLHF.

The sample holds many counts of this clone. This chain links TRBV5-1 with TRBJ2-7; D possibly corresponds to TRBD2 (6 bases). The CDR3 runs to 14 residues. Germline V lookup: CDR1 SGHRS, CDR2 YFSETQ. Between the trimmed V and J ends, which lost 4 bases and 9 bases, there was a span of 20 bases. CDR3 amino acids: CASSAGTPPSRQYF. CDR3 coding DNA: TGCGCCAGCAGCGCCGGGACTCCTCCCAGTCGGCAGTACTTC.

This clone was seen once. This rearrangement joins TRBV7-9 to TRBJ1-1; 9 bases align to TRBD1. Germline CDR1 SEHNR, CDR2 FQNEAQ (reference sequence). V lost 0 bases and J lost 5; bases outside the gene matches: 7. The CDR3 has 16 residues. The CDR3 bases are TGTGCCAGCAGCTTAGCGGGGACAGGGAGGGGTACTGAAGCTTTCTTT. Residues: CASSLAGTGRGTEAFF.

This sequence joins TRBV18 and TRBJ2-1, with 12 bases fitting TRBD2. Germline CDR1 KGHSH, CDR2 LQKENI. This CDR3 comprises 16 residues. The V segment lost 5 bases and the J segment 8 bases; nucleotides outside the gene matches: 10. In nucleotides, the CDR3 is TGTGCCAGCTCATCCGATCTAGCGGGGGGGTCCGATGAGCAGTTCTTC. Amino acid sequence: CASSSDLAGGSDEQFF.

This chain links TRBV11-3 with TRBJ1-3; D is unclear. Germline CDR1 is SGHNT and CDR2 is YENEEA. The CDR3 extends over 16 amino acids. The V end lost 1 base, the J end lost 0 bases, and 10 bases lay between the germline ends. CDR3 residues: CASSLGSAASGNTIYF. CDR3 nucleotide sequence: TGTGCCAGCAGCTTAGGCAGTGCCGCCTCTGGAAACACCATATATTTT. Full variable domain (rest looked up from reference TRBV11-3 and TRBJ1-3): EAGVVQSPRYKIIEKKQPVAFWCNPISGHNTLYWYLQNLGQGPELLIRYENEEAVDDSQLPKDRFSAERLKGVDSTLKIQPAELGDSAVYLCASSLGSAASGNTIYFGEGSWLTVV.

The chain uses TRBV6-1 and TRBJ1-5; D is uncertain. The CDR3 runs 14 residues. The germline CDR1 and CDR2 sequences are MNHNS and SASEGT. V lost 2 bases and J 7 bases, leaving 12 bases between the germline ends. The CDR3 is CASSERRKGQPQHF. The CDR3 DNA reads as TGTGCCAGCAGTGAAAGGCGGAAAGGGCAGCCCCAGCATTTT.

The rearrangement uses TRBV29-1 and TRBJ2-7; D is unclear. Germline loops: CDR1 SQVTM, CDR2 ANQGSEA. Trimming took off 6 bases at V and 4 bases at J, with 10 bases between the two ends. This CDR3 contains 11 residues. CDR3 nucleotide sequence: TGCAGCGTAACTGCCGAGTACGAGCAGTACTTC. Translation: CSVTAEYEQYF.

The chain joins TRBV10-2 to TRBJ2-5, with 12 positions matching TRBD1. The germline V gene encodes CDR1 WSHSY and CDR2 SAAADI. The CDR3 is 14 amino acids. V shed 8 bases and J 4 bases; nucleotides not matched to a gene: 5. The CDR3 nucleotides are TGCGCCAGCTGGGGACAGGGGGCCGGAGAGACCCAGTACTTC. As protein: CASWGQGAGETQYF.

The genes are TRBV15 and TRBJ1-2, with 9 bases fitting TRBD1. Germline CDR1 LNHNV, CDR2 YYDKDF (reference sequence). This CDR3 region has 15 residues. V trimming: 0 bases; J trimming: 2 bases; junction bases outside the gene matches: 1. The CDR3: CATSREQGANYGYTF. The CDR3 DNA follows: TGTGCCACCAGCAGAGAACAGGGGGCGAACTATGGCTACACCTTC.

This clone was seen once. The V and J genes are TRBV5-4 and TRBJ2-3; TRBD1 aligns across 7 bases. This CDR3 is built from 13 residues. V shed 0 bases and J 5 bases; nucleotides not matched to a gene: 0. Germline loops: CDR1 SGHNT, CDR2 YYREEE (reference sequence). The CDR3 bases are TGTGCCAGCAGCTTGGACAGGGGAGATACGCAGTATTTT. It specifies CASSLDRGDTQYF.

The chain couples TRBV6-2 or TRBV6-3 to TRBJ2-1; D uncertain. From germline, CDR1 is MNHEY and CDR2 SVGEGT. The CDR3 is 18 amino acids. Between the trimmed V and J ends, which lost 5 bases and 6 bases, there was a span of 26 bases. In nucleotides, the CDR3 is TGTGCCAGCAGTCCCAAAACGGGCCTTCTCCTAACATCCAATGAGCAGTTCTTC. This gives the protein CASSPKTGLLLTSNEQFF.